This T cell receptor (beta chain) appears in the sequencing data of a study of control samples from healthy donors and cancer patients. The V and J ends lost 1 base and 10 bases, in that order; junction bases with no gene match: 10. This CDR3 spans 16 amino acids. The V gene's germline CDR1 is SGHTA and CDR2 FQGNSA. TCRdb keeps only in-frame clones here, not all; method: immunoSEQ multiplex PCR. The repertoire has about 92,000 clones, roughly four fifths of them found once; the top ten carry about 9.8%. The rearrangement joins TRBV7-2 to TRBJ1-6; 7 nucleotides line up with TRBD1. This receptor was identified in an older woman in good health. Material for sequencing was blood. CDR3 amino acids: CASSLEGRGGRSPLHF. CDR3 sequence (DNA): TGTGCCAGCAGCTTAGAGGGCAGGGGGGGCCGGTCACCCCTCCACTTT.